Listed here are 4 T cell receptor beta chains from one sample, sequenced in a study of shared T cell receptors in the human thymus. Only in-frame clones appear in the TCRdb table, and some are missing; sequencing was by immunoSEQ multiplex PCR. The data contain hundreds of thousands of clones, about 90% of them singletons. These data were also reused for a study on human thymus T cells.

The source material was thymocytes. These receptors originate from a boy younger than two with a congenital heart defect.

The J gene is TRBJ2-1, the V gene TRBV10-3; D is possibly TRBD1 (6 bases). Trimming removed 3 bases from V and 9 bases from J, with 12 bases in between. In germline, CDR1 is ENHRY, CDR2 SYGVKD. The CDR3 sequence is 13 residues long. In nucleotides, the CDR3 is TGTGCCATCAGTGATCTGGGGGCTAGTGAGCAGTTCTTC. Its translation is CAISDLGASEQFF.

The V and J genes are TRBV15 and TRBJ2-7; D perhaps matches TRBD2 (6 bases). This CDR3 has 14 amino acids. The V and J ends lost 0 bases and 3 bases respectively, with 9 bases between them. Germline V CDR1 and CDR2: LNHNV, YYDKDF (reference sequence). In DNA, the CDR3 is TGTGCCACCAGCAGAGATGTGGGGGGCTACGAGCAGTACTTC. Translated: CATSRDVGGYEQYF.

In its sample, this clone was seen once. V is TRBV7-3 and J is TRBJ1-1; D not certain. The CDR3 contains 13 residues. V gave up 2 bases and J gave up 3 bases, with 7 bases separating them. Germline V CDR1 and CDR2: SGHTA, FQGTGA. The CDR3 DNA reads as TGTGCCAGCAGCTTAGGCCAGTACACTGAAGCTTTCTTT. It encodes CASSLGQYTEAFF.

The chain carries TRBV7-3 and TRBJ2-7; weak D call: TRBD2 (5 bases). Looked up from germline, CDR1 is SGHTA and CDR2 is FQGTGA. The length of the CDR3 is 14 residues. The V and J ends lost 6 bases and 1 base respectively, with 13 bases between them. CDR3 in DNA: TGTGCCAGCAGGGAAACTAGTGAGTCCTACGAGCAGTACTTC. Its protein is CASRETSESYEQYF.